The 27 T cell receptor beta chains below all came from one sample that was sequenced in a study of cytomegalovirus exposure and HLA in healthy donors. The PCR contained 60 Vbeta and 13 Jbeta primers. Sequencing was performed with immunoSEQ multiplex PCR; in TCRdb, only in-frame clones are kept and a portion is missing. The sample yields 75,000 to 100,000 clones, about 74% seen once. Sequenced: PBMCs. These receptors came from a man between 60 and 70 years old in good health and CMV-seropositive.

This chain connects TRBV11-2 to TRBJ2-5; 7 bases fit TRBD2. With V trimmed by 1 base and J by 5 bases, 7 bases remained unmatched. Germline V gene sequence: CDR1 SGHAT, CDR2 FQNNGV. The CDR3 has 15 amino acids. The CDR3 DNA is TGTGCCAGCAGCTTAGCAGGGAGGGGTAGGGAGACCCAGTACTTC. Its translation: CASSLAGRGRETQYF.

This clone was picked up a small number of times. The genes are TRBV11-2 and TRBJ2-7; TRBD1 might be the D (6 bases). V lost 1 base to trimming and J lost 3 bases, with 10 bases between them. Germline V gene lookup returns CDR1 SGHAT and CDR2 FQNNGV. This CDR3 has 14 residues. The CDR3 spells CASSLAQGSYEQYF. The CDR3 DNA reads TGTGCCAGCAGCTTAGCACAGGGAAGCTACGAGCAGTACTTC.

The gene calls are TRBV6-5 and TRBJ1-4; D uncertain. Germline CDR1 reads MNHEY; CDR2 reads SVGAGI. The CDR3 totals 13 residues. V was clipped by 2 bases and J by 7 bases, with 8 bases between them. CDR3 nucleotides: TGTGCCAGCAGTTACGGAAGGAGTGAAAAACTGTTTTTT. Its translation is CASSYGRSEKLFF.

V usage is TRBV7-2 and J usage is TRBJ2-5, with 7 bases identical to TRBD1. J gave up 6 bases and V 5 bases, and 12 bases lay outside the gene matches. This CDR3 has 15 amino acids. Looked up from germline, CDR1 is SGHTA and CDR2 is FQGNSA. CDR3 DNA: TGTGCCAGCAGCCCTTTGACAGGGAAGGTGAAGACCCAGTACTTC. It yields the protein CASSPLTGKVKTQYF.

V is TRBV5-1 and J is TRBJ2-7; 7 nucleotides agree with TRBD2. There are 11 residues in the CDR3. The ends lost 5 bases at V and 4 bases at J; junction bases unmatched: 0. Germline V lookup: CDR1 SGHRS, CDR2 YFSETQ. Here the CDR3 reads CASRGGYEQYF. Here the CDR3 DNA reads TGCGCCAGCAGGGGAGGGTACGAGCAGTACTTC.

CDR3 sequence (DNA): TGTGCCAGTAGTATGGAGAGGGACACTGAAGCTTTCTTT. This codes for CASSMERDTEAFF. The gene calls are TRBV19 and TRBJ1-1; no clear D gene. V was trimmed by 3 bases and J by 3 bases, leaving 8 bases between them. Germline V gives CDR1 LNHDA, CDR2 SQIVND (reference sequence). The CDR3 is 13 residues long.

The chain combines TRBV7-3 with TRBJ2-2; TRBD1 might be the D (5 bases). V was shortened by 3 bases and J by 1 base, with 9 bases between the two germline ends. Germline V gene lookup returns CDR1 SGHTA and CDR2 FQGTGA. This CDR3 comprises 15 residues. The CDR3 is CASSFGQGNTGELFF. In DNA, the CDR3 is TGTGCCAGCAGCTTCGGGCAGGGGAACACCGGGGAGCTGTTTTTT.

The chain employs TRBV4-3 and TRBJ2-3; D not resolved. This CDR3 region has 16 residues. The germline V gene encodes CDR1 LGHNA and CDR2 YSLEER. Trimming removed 7 bases at V and 0 bases at J, with 17 bases between. CDR3 nucleotides: TGCGCCAGCAACCCTTCCTTGAGCTCTAGCACAGATACGCAGTATTTT. Residues: CASNPSLSSSTDTQYF.

V gene TRBV21-1 combines with J gene TRBJ2-3; TRBD2 was called by the table and not checked on the DNA. TRBV21-1 is a pseudogene segment. The CDR3 is 15 residues long. The CDR3 DNA reads TGTGCCAGCAGCAAAGATCCGGGAGGCACAGATACGCAGTATTTT. It is translated as CASSKDPGGTDTQYF.

As DNA, the CDR3 is TGTGCCACCAGCGGCCGGGACAGGGCCTCCTATAGCAATCAGCCCCAGCATTTT. Protein sequence: CATSGRDRASYSNQPQHF. The chain combines TRBV15 with TRBJ1-5; 9 positions match TRBD1. The CDR3 covers 18 residues. The V gene's germline CDR1 is LNHNV and CDR2 YYDKDF (reference sequence). With 5 bases clipped from V and 0 bases from J, the junction kept 11 bases outside the gene matches.

V is TRBV5-4 and J is TRBJ2-1; 14 nucleotides line up with TRBD2. Unmatched junction bases numbered 3, after V lost 4 bases and J lost 6 bases. The germline V gene encodes CDR1 SGHNT and CDR2 YYREEE (reference sequence). The CDR3 is made up of 15 amino acids. CDR3 coding DNA: TGTGCCAGCAGCCAGACTAGCGGGGGGGGCAATGAGCAGTTCTTC. Protein product: CASSQTSGGGNEQFF.

CDR3 in DNA: TGTGCCAGCACCAGGACAGCGAACTCCTACAATGAGCAGTTCTTC. Amino acid sequence: CASTRTANSYNEQFF. The chain employs TRBV7-2 and TRBJ2-1; TRBD1 is a possible D gene (6 bases). Trimming removed 7 bases at V and 0 bases at J, with 13 bases between. Germline CDR1 and CDR2: SGHTA and FQGNSA. The CDR3 contains 15 residues.

The genes are TRBV4-1 and TRBJ2-5, with TRBD1 matching 9 bases. This CDR3 has 16 amino acids. CDR1 MGHRA and CDR2 YSYEKL come from the germline V gene. V shed 2 bases and J 5 bases; nucleotides not matched to a gene: 9. The CDR3 nucleotides are TGCGCCAGCAGCCAATCGACAGGGGGTCAGTCGGAGACCCAGTACTTC. Translated: CASSQSTGGQSETQYF.

The rearrangement uses TRBV7-3 and TRBJ1-1; TRBD1 is a possible D gene (5 bases). The CDR3 has 14 amino acids. CDR1 SGHTA and CDR2 FQGTGA come from the germline V gene. Deletions cut 2 bases from V and 0 bases from J, with 7 bases between. CDR3 sequence (DNA): TGTGCCAGCAGCTTAGCAGGGTTGAACACTGAAGCTTTCTTT. Protein sequence: CASSLAGLNTEAFF.

This clone has more than one count but fewer than ten. This chain joins TRBV2 and TRBJ2-5, with D uncertain. CDR1 SNHLY and CDR2 FYNNEI come from the germline V gene. V gave up 7 bases and J gave up 5 bases, with 14 bases separating them. CDR3 length: 13 residues. CDR3 bases: TGTGCCAGCATGAGTACCCCTTGGGAGACCCAGTACTTC. This codes for CASMSTPWETQYF.

The V and J genes are TRBV6-1 and TRBJ2-7; perhaps TRBD1 as D (5 bases). The germline gives CDR1 MNHNS, CDR2 SASEGT. V gave up 0 bases and J gave up 4 bases, with 10 bases separating them. The CDR3 length is 14 residues. DNA for the CDR3: TGTGCCAGCAGTGAAGCGGCAGGGTGGTACGAGCAGTACTTC. Its protein product is CASSEAAGWYEQYF.

The chain has TRBV7-8 and TRBJ2-3; 8 nucleotides line up with TRBD1. The CDR3 length is 16 residues. Germline CDR1 reads SGHVS; CDR2 reads FQNEAQ. Trimming cost V 5 bases and J 6 bases; bases outside gene matches: 13. The CDR3 nucleotides read TGTGCCAGCAGCCAGGGGGCAGGGGTTAGTGCTGATACGCAGTATTTT. Its protein is CASSQGAGVSADTQYF.

The rearrangement links TRBV6-6 to TRBJ2-1; TRBD1 matches at 7 bases. The CDR3 has 15 residues. The V segment lost 5 bases and the J segment 4 bases; nucleotides outside the gene matches: 8. Germline lookup yields CDR1 MNHNY and CDR2 SVGAGI (reference sequence). The chain's CDR3 is CASSPRQGSYNEQFF. The CDR3 region has the DNA TGTGCCAGCAGTCCTCGACAGGGATCGTACAATGAGCAGTTCTTC.

V usage is TRBV5-1 and J usage is TRBJ2-5; 7 bases fit TRBD2. The CDR3 spans 14 residues. From germline, CDR1 is SGHRS and CDR2 YFSETQ. The trim removed 4 bases at V and 2 bases at J, leaving 5 bases unmatched. The CDR3 DNA sequence: TGCGCCAGCAGCCGGTCGGGGGGACAAGAGACCCAGTACTTC. It codes for CASSRSGGQETQYF.

The chain has TRBV19 and TRBJ2-7; TRBD1 matches at 9 bases. The CDR3 totals 14 residues. Germline trimming cut 4 bases from V and 4 bases from J; bases unmatched to any gene: 5. CDR1 is LNHDA, CDR2 SQIVND, per germline (reference sequence). DNA of the CDR3: TGTGCCAGTAGTAAGACAGGGGGTGCTTACGAGCAGTACTTC. This translates into CASSKTGGAYEQYF.

The rearrangement links TRBV28 to TRBJ2-6, with 8 bases matching TRBD1. After removal of 5 bases from V and 6 bases from J, the junction contained 6 bases not matched to a gene. Germline CDR1 and CDR2: MDHEN and SYDVKM. The CDR3 runs 15 residues. The CDR3 region is CASSLTGGAANVLTF. DNA of the CDR3: TGTGCCAGCAGTCTTACAGGGGGTGCGGCCAACGTCCTGACTTTC. The whole variable domain, remainder taken from reference TRBV28 and TRBJ2-6, is DVKVTQSSRYLVKRTGEKVFLECVQDMDHENMFWYRQDPGLGLRLIYFSYDVKMKEKGDIPEGYSVSREKKERFSLILESASTNQTSMYLCASSLTGGAANVLTFGAGSRLTVL.

V is TRBV5-6 and J is TRBJ2-3; a weak D match, TRBD1 (5 bases). Trimming shortened V by 1 base and J by 4 bases, and 10 bases separated the two germline ends. Germline assignment: CDR1 SGHDT and CDR2 YYEEEE. The CDR3 is 14 amino acids. The CDR3 coding sequence is TGTGCCAGCAGCTTGTTTGGGGCCCCAGATACGCAGTATTTT. Amino acid sequence: CASSLFGAPDTQYF.

The rearrangement joins TRBV5-1 to TRBJ2-1; 10 bases align to TRBD2. Germline CDR1 reads SGHRS; CDR2 reads YFSETQ. The V gene end was trimmed by 0 bases and the J gene end by 14 bases; junction bases not matched to a gene: 8. The CDR3 loop spans 14 amino acids. The CDR3 region is CASSLAPSGGVKFF. DNA of the CDR3: TGCGCCAGCAGCTTGGCGCCTAGCGGGGGAGTTAAGTTCTTC.

This clone has more than one count but fewer than ten. V gene TRBV19 combines with J gene TRBJ1-1; TRBD1 aligns across 7 bases. Germline values: CDR1 LNHDA, CDR2 SQIVND (reference sequence). This CDR3 is 15 amino acids long. V lost 5 bases, J lost 0 bases, and 6 bases stayed unmatched. The CDR3 reads CASSFQGGLNTEAFF. The CDR3 DNA follows: TGTGCCAGTAGTTTTCAGGGGGGCCTGAACACTGAAGCTTTCTTT.

This clone was seen a handful of times. The chain combines TRBV2 with TRBJ2-5; 8 nucleotides match TRBD2. The J call may not be correct, given that the DNA end is closer to TRBJ2-7. The CDR3 totals 16 residues. From germline, CDR1 is SNHLY and CDR2 FYNNEI. The CDR3 is CASASGQRGSSYEQYF. As DNA, the CDR3 is TGTGCCAGCGCTAGCGGTCAGCGGGGGAGCTCCTACGAGCAGTACTTC.

CDR3 nucleotide sequence: TGCAGCGTTGATCCGACAGTGTTGGGTGAAGCTTTCTTT. Its protein is CSVDPTVLGEAFF. This chain links TRBV29-1 with TRBJ1-1; possibly TRBD1 for D (5 bases). Germline values: CDR1 SQVTM, CDR2 ANQGSEA. The V end was cut by 3 bases, the J end by 7 bases, with 15 bases between. The length of the CDR3 is 13 residues.

V and J are TRBV11-1 and TRBJ2-7, with TRBD2 identical over 8 bases. The junction had 16 bases not matched to a gene; V was cut back by 5 bases and J by 4 bases. Germline values: CDR1 SGHAT, CDR2 FQDESV (reference sequence). The CDR3 sequence is 17 residues long. The chain's CDR3 is CASSPSLVSPSGYEQYF. The CDR3 nucleotides are TGTGCCAGCAGCCCATCTCTAGTTAGCCCTAGCGGGTACGAGCAGTACTTC.